This T cell receptor beta chain was captured by sequencing in a study of blood T cell repertoires in COVID-19 (dated by TCRdb to the early 2020s). Broadly, across the study: The collaborator samples originated in the United States, Italy and Spain and spanned the acute and convalescent phases of COVID-19. The prospective study material was composed of cDNA or gDNA derived from T cells, B-cell-depleted T cells, or PBMCs. The dataset comprised deeply sampled blood TCRbeta repertoires from subjects exposed to, actively infected with, or recovered from COVID-19. The repertoires were made available in a free public database intended to serve as a resource for research on the immune response to SARS-CoV-2. The samples were drawn from two sources: the first 160 participants of the ongoing ImmuneRACE study, and 1,000 to 1,500 subjects contributed by 6 global collaborators. The sample metadata nearly always contained a de-identified subject ID, COVID-19 status, age in years and sex. Where HLA class I and class II types were available, the types were taken from metadata supplied by the sample provider, not from assay-based typing. On the study overall, not on this receptor specifically: The quantity of clinical and demographic metadata differed by source and by participant and was supplied without curation.

A remark on this clone: Its target antigen remains unknown. Base qualities are not at hand, and no much larger clone is one base apart.

Including cysteine and phenylalanine, the CDR3 has 14 amino acids. The CDR3 DNA has 42 bases and is translated from base 1. As encoded in the germline V gene, CDR1 is SNHLY while CDR2 is FYNNEI. V is pared back by 1 base and J by 9 bases, with 10 bases lying between the germline termini. The collaborating institutions used their own protocols to collect whole blood in K2EDTA tubes. Collaborator samples were shipped for TCRbeta analysis as frozen whole blood, isolated PBMCs, or DNA extracted from either sample type. TCRbeta CDR3 regions were amplified from genomic DNA using the immunoSEQ Assay, a bias-controlled multiplex PCR. Concerning the study's data processing: The number of nucleated cells in each sample was estimated from the amplification of reference gene primers within the assay. To quantify the absolute abundance of each unique TCRbeta CDR3 rearrangement, sequence reads were collapsed and filtered. For each sample, productive Simpson clonality was calculated as the square root of Simpson's diversity index across productive rearrangements. TCRdb mirrors the immuneACCESS table, restricted to in-frame sequences. Some clones are absent from its copies; in checked studies, under half trace to an unresolved V gene, and the reason for the others is unknown. V, J and clone size reflect that table, while D and trimming were determined from the DNA. The sample table records approximately 100,000 clones; approximately 83% of these occur just once. The ten largest account for about 6.3% of the sample.

Recombination connected TRBV2 to TRBJ1-6, with the D gene too uncertain to name. The sequence derives from a man aged 60 to 69 with acute or convalescent COVID-19. Sequences were obtained from peripheral blood. CDR3 loop: CASSEGRVSSPLHF. At the DNA level, the sequence is TGTGCCAGCAGTGAAGGTAGAGTGAGTTCACCCCTCCACTTT. Supplemented by the reference TRBV2 and TRBJ1-6 proteins around the CDR3, the complete variable domain is EPEVTQTPSHQVTQMGQEVILRCVPISNHLYFYWYRQILGQKVEFLVSFYNNEISEKSEIFDDQFSVERPDGSNFTLKIRSTKLEDSAMYFCASSEGRVSSPLHFGNGTRLTVT.